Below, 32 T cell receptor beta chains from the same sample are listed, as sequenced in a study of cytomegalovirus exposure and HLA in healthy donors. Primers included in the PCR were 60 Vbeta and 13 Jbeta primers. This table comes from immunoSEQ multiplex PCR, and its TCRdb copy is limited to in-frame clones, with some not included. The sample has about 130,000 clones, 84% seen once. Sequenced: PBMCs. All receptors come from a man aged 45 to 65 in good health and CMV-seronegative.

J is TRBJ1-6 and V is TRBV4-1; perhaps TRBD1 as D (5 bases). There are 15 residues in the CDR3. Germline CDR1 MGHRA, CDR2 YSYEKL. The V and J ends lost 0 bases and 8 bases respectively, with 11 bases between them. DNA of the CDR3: TGCGCCAGCAGCCAAGATGGGGGGAGCTATTCACCCCTCCACTTT. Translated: CASSQDGGSYSPLHF.

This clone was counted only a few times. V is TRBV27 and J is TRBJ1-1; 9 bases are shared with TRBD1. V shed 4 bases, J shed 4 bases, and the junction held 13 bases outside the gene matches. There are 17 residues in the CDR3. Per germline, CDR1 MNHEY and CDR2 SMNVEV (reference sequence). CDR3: CASSSNLGQGLGTEAFF. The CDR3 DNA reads TGTGCCAGCAGTTCAAACCTGGGACAGGGCTTGGGCACTGAAGCTTTCTTT.

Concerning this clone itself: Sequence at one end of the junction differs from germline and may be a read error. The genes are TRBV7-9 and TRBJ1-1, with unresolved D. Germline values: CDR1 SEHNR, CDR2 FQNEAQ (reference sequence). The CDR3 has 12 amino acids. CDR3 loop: CSSSSLVPEAFF. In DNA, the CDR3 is TGTTCCAGCAGCTCCCTCGTCCCTGAAGCTTTCTTT.

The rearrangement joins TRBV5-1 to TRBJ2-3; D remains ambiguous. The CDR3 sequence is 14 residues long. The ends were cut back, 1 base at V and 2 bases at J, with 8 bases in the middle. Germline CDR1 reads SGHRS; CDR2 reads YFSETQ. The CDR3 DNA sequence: TGCGCCAGCAGCTTGTTCCCCCACACAGATACGCAGTATTTT. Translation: CASSLFPHTDTQYF.

CDR3 DNA: TGTGCCAGCAGCCATGGCAGCAATCAGCCCCAGCATTTT. It is translated as CASSHGSNQPQHF. The V and J genes are TRBV4-2 and TRBJ1-5; D is unresolved. V was trimmed by 3 bases and J by 1 base, leaving 4 bases between them. Germline assignment: CDR1 LGHNA and CDR2 YNFKEQ. This CDR3 comprises 13 residues.

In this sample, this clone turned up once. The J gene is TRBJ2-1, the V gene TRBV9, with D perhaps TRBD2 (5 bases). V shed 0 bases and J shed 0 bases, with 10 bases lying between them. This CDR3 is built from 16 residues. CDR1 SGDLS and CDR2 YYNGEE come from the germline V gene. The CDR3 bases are TGTGCCAGCAGCGTAGCAGGACTCGACTCCTACAATGAGCAGTTCTTC. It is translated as CASSVAGLDSYNEQFF.

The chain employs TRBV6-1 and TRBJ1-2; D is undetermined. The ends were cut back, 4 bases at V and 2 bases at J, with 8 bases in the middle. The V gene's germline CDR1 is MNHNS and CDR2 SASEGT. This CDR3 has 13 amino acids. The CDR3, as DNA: TGTGCCAGCAGTGGATCCGGGAACTATGGCTACACCTTC. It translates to CASSGSGNYGYTF.

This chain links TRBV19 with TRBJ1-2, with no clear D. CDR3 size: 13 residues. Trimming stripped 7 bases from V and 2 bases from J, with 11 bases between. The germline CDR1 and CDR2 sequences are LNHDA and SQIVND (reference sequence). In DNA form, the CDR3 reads TGTGCCAGTACTAACCAGGAAAACTATGGCTACACCTTC. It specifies CASTNQENYGYTF.

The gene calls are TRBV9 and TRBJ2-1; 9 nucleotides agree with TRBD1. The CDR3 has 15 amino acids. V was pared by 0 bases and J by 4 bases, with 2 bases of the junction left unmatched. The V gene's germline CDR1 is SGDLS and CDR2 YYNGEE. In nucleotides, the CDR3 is TGTGCCAGCAGCGTAGGACAGGGGGGATACAATGAGCAGTTCTTC. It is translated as CASSVGQGGYNEQFF.

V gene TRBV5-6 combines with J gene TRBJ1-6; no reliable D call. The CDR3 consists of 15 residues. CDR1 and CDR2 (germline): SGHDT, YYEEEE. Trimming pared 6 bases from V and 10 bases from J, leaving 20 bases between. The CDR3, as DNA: TGTGCCAGCAACTACTGGAGCAGCCCTTCCTCACCCCTCCACTTT. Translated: CASNYWSSPSSPLHF.

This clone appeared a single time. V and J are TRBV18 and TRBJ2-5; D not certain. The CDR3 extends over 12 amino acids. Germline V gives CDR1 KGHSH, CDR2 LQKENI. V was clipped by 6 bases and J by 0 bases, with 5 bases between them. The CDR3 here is CASSEYQETQYF. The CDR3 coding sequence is TGTGCCAGCTCCGAGTACCAAGAGACCCAGTACTTC.

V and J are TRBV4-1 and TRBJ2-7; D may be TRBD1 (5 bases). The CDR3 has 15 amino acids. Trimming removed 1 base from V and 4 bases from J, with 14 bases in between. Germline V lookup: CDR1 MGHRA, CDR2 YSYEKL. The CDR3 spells CASSQGSARQYEQYF. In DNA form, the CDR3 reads TGCGCCAGCAGCCAAGGAAGTGCCAGACAGTACGAGCAGTACTTC.

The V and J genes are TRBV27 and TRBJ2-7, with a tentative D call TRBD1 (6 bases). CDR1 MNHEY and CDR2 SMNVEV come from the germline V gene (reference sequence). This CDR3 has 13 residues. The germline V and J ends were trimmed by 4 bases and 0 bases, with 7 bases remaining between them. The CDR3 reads CASSSGDSYEQYF. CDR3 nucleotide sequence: TGTGCCAGCAGTTCAGGGGACTCCTACGAGCAGTACTTC.

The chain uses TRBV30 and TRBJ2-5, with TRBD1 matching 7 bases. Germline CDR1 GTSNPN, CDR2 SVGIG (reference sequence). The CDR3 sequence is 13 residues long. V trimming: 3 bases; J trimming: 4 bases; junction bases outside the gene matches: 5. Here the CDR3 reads CAWSGTAGETQYF. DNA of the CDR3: TGTGCCTGGAGCGGGACAGCCGGAGAGACCCAGTACTTC.

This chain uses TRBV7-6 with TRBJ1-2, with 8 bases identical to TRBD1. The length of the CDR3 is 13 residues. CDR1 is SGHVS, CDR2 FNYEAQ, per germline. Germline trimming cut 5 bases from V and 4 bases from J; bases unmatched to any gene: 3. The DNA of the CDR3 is TGTGCCAGCAGCGATACAGGGGGCTATGGCTACACCTTC. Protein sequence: CASSDTGGYGYTF.

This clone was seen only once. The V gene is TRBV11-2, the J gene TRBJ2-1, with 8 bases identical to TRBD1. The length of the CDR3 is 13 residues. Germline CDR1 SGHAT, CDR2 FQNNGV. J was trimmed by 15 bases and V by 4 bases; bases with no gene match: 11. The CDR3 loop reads CASSSLSGGGPFF. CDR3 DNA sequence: TGTGCCAGCAGCTCCTTGTCAGGGGGCGGACCGTTCTTC. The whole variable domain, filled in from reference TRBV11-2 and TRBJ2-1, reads EAGVAQSPRYKIIEKRQSVAFWCNPISGHATLYWYQQILGQGPKLLIQFQNNGVVDDSQLPKDRFSAERLKGVDSTLKIQPAKLEDSAVYLCASSSLSGGGPFFGPGTRLTVL.

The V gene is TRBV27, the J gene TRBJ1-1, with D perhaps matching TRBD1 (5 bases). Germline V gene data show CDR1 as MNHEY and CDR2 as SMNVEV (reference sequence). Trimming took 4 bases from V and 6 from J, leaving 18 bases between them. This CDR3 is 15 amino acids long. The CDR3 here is CASSSRQRNPSEAFF. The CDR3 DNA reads TGTGCCAGCAGTTCCCGACAGCGAAATCCTTCTGAAGCTTTCTTT.

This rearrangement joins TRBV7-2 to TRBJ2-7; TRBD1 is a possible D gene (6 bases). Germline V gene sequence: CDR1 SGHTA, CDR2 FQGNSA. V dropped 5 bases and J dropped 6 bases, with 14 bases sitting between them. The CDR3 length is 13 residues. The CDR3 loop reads CASSEDRLTEQYF. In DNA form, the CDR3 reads TGTGCCAGCAGCGAAGACAGGTTAACCGAGCAGTACTTC.

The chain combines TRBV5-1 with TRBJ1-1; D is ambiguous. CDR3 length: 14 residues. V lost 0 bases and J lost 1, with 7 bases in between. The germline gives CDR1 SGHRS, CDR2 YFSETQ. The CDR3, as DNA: TGCGCCAGCAGCTTGGCGGCGGGGAACACTGAAGCTTTCTTT. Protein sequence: CASSLAAGNTEAFF.

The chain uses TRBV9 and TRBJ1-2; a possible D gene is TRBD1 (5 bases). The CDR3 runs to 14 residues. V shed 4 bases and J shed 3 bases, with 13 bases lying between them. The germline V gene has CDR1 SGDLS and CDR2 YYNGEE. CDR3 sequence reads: CASSPRWGDYGYTF. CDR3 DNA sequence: TGTGCCAGCAGCCCAAGATGGGGGGACTATGGCTACACCTTC.

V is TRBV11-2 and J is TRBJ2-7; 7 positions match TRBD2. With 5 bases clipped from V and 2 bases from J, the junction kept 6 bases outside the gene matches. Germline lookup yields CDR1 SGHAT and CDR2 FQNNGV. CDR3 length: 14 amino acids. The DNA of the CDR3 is TGTGCCAGCAGCATAACCGGGACTACCTACGAGCAGTACTTC. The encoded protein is CASSITGTTYEQYF.

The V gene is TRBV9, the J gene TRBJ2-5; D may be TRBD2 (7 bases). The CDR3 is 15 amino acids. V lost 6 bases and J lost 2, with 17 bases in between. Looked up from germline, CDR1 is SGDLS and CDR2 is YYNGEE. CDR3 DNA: TGTGCCAGCACCACCCGGGGGGCACCACAAGAGACCCAGTACTTC. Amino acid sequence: CASTTRGAPQETQYF. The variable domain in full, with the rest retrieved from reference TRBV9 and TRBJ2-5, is DSGVTQTPKHLITATGQRVTLRCSPRSGDLSVYWYQQSLDQGLQFLIQYYNGEERAKGNILERFSAQQFPDLHSELNLSSLELGDSALYFCASTTRGAPQETQYFGPGTRLLVL.

The CDR3 sequence is CASSRGAGGERNYGYTF. The CDR3 nucleotides are TGCGCCAGCAGCCGGGGCGCAGGGGGCGAGAGGAACTATGGCTACACCTTC. J is TRBJ1-2 and V is TRBV4-1; 8 bases are a match to TRBD1. In germline, CDR1 is MGHRA, CDR2 YSYEKL. V dropped 4 bases and J dropped 2; count of bases not matched to a gene: 12. This CDR3 is 17 amino acids long.

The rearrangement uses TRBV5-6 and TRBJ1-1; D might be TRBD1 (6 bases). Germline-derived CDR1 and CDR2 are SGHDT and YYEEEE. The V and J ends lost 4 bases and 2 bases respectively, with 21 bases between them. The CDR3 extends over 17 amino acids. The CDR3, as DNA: TGTGCCAGCAGCGGGGGGGCAGGGACCCCATCCAACACTGAAGCTTTCTTT. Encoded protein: CASSGGAGTPSNTEAFF.

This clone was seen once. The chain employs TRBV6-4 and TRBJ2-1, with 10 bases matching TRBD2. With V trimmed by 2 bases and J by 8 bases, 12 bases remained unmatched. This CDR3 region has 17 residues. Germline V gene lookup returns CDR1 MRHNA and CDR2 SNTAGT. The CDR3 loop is CASSDTPGSGGGDEQFF. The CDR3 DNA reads TGTGCCAGCAGTGACACCCCGGGCAGCGGGGGGGGCGATGAGCAGTTCTTC.

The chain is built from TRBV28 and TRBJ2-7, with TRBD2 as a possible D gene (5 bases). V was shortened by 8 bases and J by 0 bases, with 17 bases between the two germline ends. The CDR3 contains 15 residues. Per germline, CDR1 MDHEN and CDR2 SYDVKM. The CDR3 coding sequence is TGTGCCAGCGACTCGGCGGGTGTCCCCTCCTACGAGCAGTACTTC. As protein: CASDSAGVPSYEQYF. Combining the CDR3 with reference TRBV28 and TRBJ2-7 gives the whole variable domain DVKVTQSSRYLVKRTGEKVFLECVQDMDHENMFWYRQDPGLGLRLIYFSYDVKMKEKGDIPEGYSVSREKKERFSLILESASTNQTSMYLCASDSAGVPSYEQYFGPGTRLTVT.

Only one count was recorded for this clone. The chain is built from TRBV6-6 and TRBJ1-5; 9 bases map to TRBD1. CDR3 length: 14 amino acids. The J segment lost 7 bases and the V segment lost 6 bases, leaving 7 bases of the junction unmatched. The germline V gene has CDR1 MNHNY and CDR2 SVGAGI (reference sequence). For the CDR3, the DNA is TGTGCCAGCAGCGACAGGGGGGGGAACCAGCCCCAGCATTTT. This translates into CASSDRGGNQPQHF.

Here the CDR3 DNA reads TGTGCCATTCAAAGGGGACAGGGGGCCTACGAGCAGTACTTC. As protein: CAIQRGQGAYEQYF. The rearrangement joins TRBV6-1 to TRBJ2-7; 11 nucleotides line up with TRBD1. The V and J ends lost 10 bases and 2 bases, in that order; junction bases with no gene match: 7. Germline CDR1 is MNHNS and CDR2 is SASEGT. This CDR3 contains 14 residues.

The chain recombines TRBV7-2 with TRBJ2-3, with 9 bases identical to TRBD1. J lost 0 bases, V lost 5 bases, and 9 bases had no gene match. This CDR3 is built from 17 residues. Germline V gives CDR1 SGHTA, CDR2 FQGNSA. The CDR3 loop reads CASSAHRTGDSTDTQYF. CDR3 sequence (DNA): TGTGCCAGCAGCGCCCACCGGACAGGGGACAGCACAGATACGCAGTATTTT.

The CDR3 nucleotides read TGTGCCAGCAGCCCCAGGACAGGGGGCAGGTATGGCTACACCTTC. Translation gives CASSPRTGGRYGYTF. V usage is TRBV11-2 and J usage is TRBJ1-2; 11 bases map to TRBD1. In germline, CDR1 is SGHAT, CDR2 FQNNGV. V gave up 5 bases and J gave up 5 bases; unmatched junction bases: 7. This CDR3 comprises 15 residues. Combining the CDR3 with reference TRBV11-2 and TRBJ1-2 gives the whole variable domain EAGVAQSPRYKIIEKRQSVAFWCNPISGHATLYWYQQILGQGPKLLIQFQNNGVVDDSQLPKDRFSAERLKGVDSTLKIQPAKLEDSAVYLCASSPRTGGRYGYTFGSGTRLTVV.

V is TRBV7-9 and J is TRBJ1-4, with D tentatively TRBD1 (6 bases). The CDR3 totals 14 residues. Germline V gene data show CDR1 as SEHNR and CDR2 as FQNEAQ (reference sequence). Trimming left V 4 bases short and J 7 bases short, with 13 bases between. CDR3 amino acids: CASSYQGPGEKLFF. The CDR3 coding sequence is TGTGCCAGCAGCTATCAGGGGCCTGGTGAAAAACTGTTTTTT.

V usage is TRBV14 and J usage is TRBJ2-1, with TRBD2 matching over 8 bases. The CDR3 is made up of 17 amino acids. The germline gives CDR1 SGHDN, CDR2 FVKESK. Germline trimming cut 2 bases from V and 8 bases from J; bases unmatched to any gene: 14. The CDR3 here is CASSQFRSGGPSDEQFF. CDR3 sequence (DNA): TGTGCCAGCAGCCAATTTCGCAGCGGGGGCCCTTCGGATGAGCAGTTCTTC.